The sequence of this T cell receptor (beta chain) was determined in a study of CD8 T cells in Susac syndrome. The V end was cut by 7 bases, the J end by 3 bases, with 13 bases between. The CDR3 extends over 13 amino acids. CDR1 MDHEN and CDR2 SYDVKM come from the germline V gene. It was with random hexamers that roughly 0.45 to 1 ug RNA was reverse transcribed. TCRdb reprocessed the immunoSEQ multiplex PCR reads via MiXCR and lists one record per CDR3 protein. This table holds 150,000 to 200,000 distinct CDR3 sequences, 80% to 95% found once. Sequencing was performed on CD4+ T cells from PBMCs. J is TRBJ2-7 and V is TRBV28; D possibly matches TRBD1 or TRBD2 (5 bases each). This clonotype was obtained from a human donor with multiple sclerosis. DNA for the CDR3: TGTGCCAGCAAACTGGGACGGTACTACGAGCAGTACTTC. Translating gives CASKLGRYYEQYF.